What follows are 5 T cell receptor beta chains derived from one specimen sequenced in a study of blood T cell repertoires in COVID-19. This table comes from immunoSEQ multiplex PCR, and its TCRdb copy is limited to in-frame clones, with some not included. This table has some 170,000 clones, around 80% appearing once. Specimen: PBMCs or T cells enriched from blood (not recorded which). The receptors originated from a woman between 45 and 65 years old who had recovered from COVID-19.

V and J are TRBV30 and TRBJ1-4; tentative D call: TRBD1 (6 bases). This CDR3 has 13 amino acids. CDR1 and CDR2 from the germline V gene are GTSNPN and SVGIG (reference sequence). V lost 4 bases and J lost 4, with 10 bases in between. CDR3: CAWNRDINEKLFF. CDR3 bases: TGTGCCTGGAACAGGGACATTAATGAAAAACTGTTTTTT.

The chain joins TRBV4-3 to TRBJ2-1; D might be TRBD1 (6 bases). The ends were cut back, 0 bases at V and 8 bases at J, with 11 bases in the middle. The CDR3 has 14 residues. Germline loops: CDR1 LGHNA, CDR2 YSLEER. The DNA for the CDR3 is TGCGCCAGCAGCCAAGATCTTTGGGGGCATGAGCAGTTCTTC. Amino acids: CASSQDLWGHEQFF.

This chain uses TRBV5-1 with TRBJ2-7; D not resolved. The CDR3 has 16 residues. The germline V gene encodes CDR1 SGHRS and CDR2 YFSETQ. Trimming left V 1 base short and J 2 bases short, with 16 bases between. CDR3 region: CASSLTVRPFTYEQYF. For the CDR3, the DNA is TGCGCCAGCAGCTTGACCGTCAGGCCCTTCACCTACGAGCAGTACTTC. Drawing the rest from reference TRBV5-1 and TRBJ2-7, the complete variable domain is KAGVTQTPRYLIKTRGQQVTLSCSPISGHRSVSWYQQTPGQGLQFLFEYFSETQRNKGNFPGRFSGRQFSNSRSEMNVSTLELGDSALYLCASSLTVRPFTYEQYFGPGTRLTVT.

V usage is TRBV19 and J usage is TRBJ1-2, with 9 positions matching TRBD1. This CDR3 contains 14 residues. Germline V lookup: CDR1 LNHDA, CDR2 SQIVND (reference sequence). After removal of 7 bases from V and 5 bases from J, the junction contained 8 bases not matched to a gene. The CDR3 sequence: CASTPRQGDYGYTF. The CDR3 DNA sequence: TGTGCCAGTACCCCCCGACAGGGGGATTATGGCTACACCTTC.

This chain uses TRBV7-3 with TRBJ2-1, with 16 bases matching TRBD2. J was trimmed by 8 bases and V by 6 bases; bases with no gene match: 4. This CDR3 has 15 amino acids. Germline V gene lookup returns CDR1 SGHTA and CDR2 FQGTGA. CDR3 loop: CASRLGLAGGDEQFF. The CDR3 nucleotides read TGTGCCAGCAGGCTGGGACTAGCGGGAGGGGATGAGCAGTTCTTC.